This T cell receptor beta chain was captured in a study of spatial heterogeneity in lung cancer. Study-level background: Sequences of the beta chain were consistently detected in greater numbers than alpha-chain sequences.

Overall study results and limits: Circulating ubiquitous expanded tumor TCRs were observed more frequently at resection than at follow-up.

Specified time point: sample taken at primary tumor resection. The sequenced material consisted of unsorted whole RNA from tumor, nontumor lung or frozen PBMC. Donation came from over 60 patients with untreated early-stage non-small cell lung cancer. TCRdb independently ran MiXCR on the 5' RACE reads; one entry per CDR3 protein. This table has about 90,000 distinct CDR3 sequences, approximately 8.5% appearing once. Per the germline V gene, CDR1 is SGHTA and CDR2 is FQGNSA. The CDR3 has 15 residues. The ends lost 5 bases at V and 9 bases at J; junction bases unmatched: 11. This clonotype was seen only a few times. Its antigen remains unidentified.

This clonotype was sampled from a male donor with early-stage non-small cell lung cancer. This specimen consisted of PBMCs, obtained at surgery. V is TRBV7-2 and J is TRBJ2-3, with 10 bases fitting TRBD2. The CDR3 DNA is TGTGCCAGCAGCCAGACACTAGCGGGATTGGGGACGCAGTATTTT. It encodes CASSQTLAGLGTQYF.